Shown below are 27 T cell receptor beta chains from a single sample sequenced in a study of spatial heterogeneity in lung cancer. Study results and caveats: Counts that tracked tumor mutation counts were those of expanded intratumoral alpha and beta TCRs.

Each CDR3 protein is one row after TCRdb ran MiXCR on the 5' RACE reads. The sample carries around 10,000 distinct CDR3 sequences, roughly an eighth recorded once. Noted time point: sample taken at primary tumor resection. These TCRs' antigens remain unknown. The specimen was lung tumor tissue, collected at surgery. The origin of the receptors is a male donor with early-stage non-small cell lung cancer.

This clonotype occurred many times. The V call is TRBV12-3 or TRBV12-4, the J call TRBJ1-5; D gene unclear. The CDR3 consists of 13 residues. Trimming left V 1 base short and J 6 bases short, with 7 bases between. CDR3 nucleotide sequence: TGTGCCAGCAGTTTAGAGGCGGCTCAGCCCCAGCATTTT. Translating gives CASSLEAAQPQHF.

This clonotype was seen at least ten times. The chain uses TRBV12-3 or TRBV12-4 and TRBJ2-7; D may correspond to TRBD1 or TRBD2 (5 bases each). V lost 1 base and J lost 6, with 10 bases in between. This CDR3 is 13 amino acids long. This CDR3 reads CASSLEWGTEQYF. The CDR3 nucleotides read TGTGCCAGCAGTTTAGAGTGGGGGACCGAGCAGTACTTC.

This clonotype is termed medium-sized. The rearrangement links TRBV18 to TRBJ1-5, with D hard to call. Germline-derived CDR1 and CDR2 are KGHSH and LQKENI. The CDR3 is made up of 13 amino acids. V lost 2 bases, J lost 7 bases, and 9 bases lay in between. CDR3 sequence: CASSPGVRQPQHF. The CDR3 region has the DNA TGTGCCAGCTCACCAGGGGTAAGGCAGCCCCAGCATTTT.

This clonotype came up many times. The chain recombines TRBV3-1 with TRBJ1-5, with TRBD1 matching over 10 bases. Germline V gene sequence: CDR1 LGHDT, CDR2 YNNKEL (reference sequence). Trimming removed 1 base from V and 4 bases from J; junction bases left unmatched: 1. The CDR3 loop spans 15 amino acids. The CDR3 DNA reads TGTGCCAGCAGCCAAGGGACAGGGGGAAATCAGCCCCAGCATTTT. It codes for CASSQGTGGNQPQHF.

The gene calls are TRBV10-3 and TRBJ1-1; perhaps TRBD1 as D (6 bases). V dropped 10 bases and J dropped 1 base, with 16 bases sitting between them. The CDR3 is 14 residues long. Germline V gene sequence: CDR1 ENHRY, CDR2 SYGVKD. Here the CDR3 reads CATGQGNRNTEAFF. The CDR3 DNA is TGTGCCACCGGTCAGGGGAACAGGAACACTGAAGCTTTCTTT.

This clonotype was detected ten times or more. A junction boundary mismatches the germline segment, possibly from a read error. The rearrangement joins TRBV5-8 to TRBJ2-3, with 7 bases identical to TRBD1. Germline loops: CDR1 SGHTS, CDR2 YDEGEE. This CDR3 is 12 amino acids long. The CDR3 protein is CASTSLSGQFSF. The CDR3 DNA reads TGTGCCAGTACGAGCCTCTCGGGACAGTTTTCTTTT.

This clonotype was detected many times. The chain recombines TRBV6-1 with TRBJ2-2; no definite D call. Trimming took 6 bases from V and 1 from J, leaving 9 bases between them. The CDR3 is made up of 14 amino acids. The germline V gene encodes CDR1 MNHNS and CDR2 SASEGT. CDR3 in DNA: TGTGCCAGCAGGGCCTTCTGGAACACCGGGGAGCTGTTTTTT. Translated, it gives CASRAFWNTGELFF.

This clonotype was recorded many times. V and J are TRBV12-3 or TRBV12-4 and TRBJ1-3; no clear D. The CDR3 has 14 amino acids. With 3 bases removed from V and 4 bases from J, the gap between germline ends came to 10 bases. Here the CDR3 DNA reads TGTGCCAGCAGTTTCTCGGTCGGCGGAAACACCATATATTTT. Its translation is CASSFSVGGNTIYF.

This clonotype ranks as medium-sized (0.01 to 0.1%). V gene TRBV12-3 or TRBV12-4 combines with J gene TRBJ2-7, with TRBD2 identical over 7 bases. V shed 7 bases and J 1 base; nucleotides not matched to a gene: 10. CDR3 length: 15 amino acids. CDR3 amino acids: CASTPTGGTSYEQYF. For the CDR3, the DNA is TGTGCCAGCACCCCAACGGGGGGAACGTCCTACGAGCAGTACTTC.

This clonotype was counted at least ten times. The chain links TRBV12-5 to TRBJ2-6; a possible D gene is TRBD2 (5 bases). Looked up from germline, CDR1 is LGHNT and CDR2 is FRNRAP. The CDR3 consists of 15 residues. Deletions cut 7 bases from V and 2 bases from J, with 12 bases between. CDR3 in DNA: TGTGCTAGTGCCCAGGACTCTCCTGGGGCCAACGTCCTGACTTTC. The encoded protein is CASAQDSPGANVLTF.

This clonotype was seen at least ten times. V gene TRBV14 combines with J gene TRBJ1-1; 9 bases line up with TRBD1. The CDR3 covers 16 residues. The V gene's germline CDR1 is SGHDN and CDR2 FVKESK. The trim removed 1 base at V and 1 base at J, leaving 4 bases unmatched. As DNA, the CDR3 is TGTGCCAGCAGCCAAGCCCGGACAGGGGCGAACACTGAAGCTTTCTTT. Its protein product is CASSQARTGANTEAFF.

This clonotype came up many times. This rearrangement joins TRBV6-5 to TRBJ1-1; 10 bases match TRBD1. Germline V gene data show CDR1 as MNHEY and CDR2 as SVGAGI. V was clipped by 2 bases and J by 5 bases; unmatched bases: 2. The CDR3 runs 14 residues. Here the CDR3 reads CASSYGTGDTEAFF. The CDR3 DNA follows: TGTGCCAGCAGTTACGGGACAGGGGATACTGAAGCTTTCTTT.

With regard to this clonotype: Compared with germline, one end of the junction differs, possibly owing to a read error. The chain is built from TRBV2 and TRBJ2-3, with 7 bases matching TRBD2. Germline CDR1 is SNHLY and CDR2 is FYNNEI. This CDR3 comprises 13 residues. CDR3 loop: CANSSGPGDTQYF. CDR3 bases: TGTGCCAACAGTAGCGGGCCCGGAGATACGCAGTATTTT.

This clonotype counts as medium-sized. The junction departs from the called germline gene at one end, perhaps through a read error. The chain has TRBV29-1 and TRBJ2-1; D uncertain. The CDR3 covers 12 residues. Per germline, CDR1 SQVTM and CDR2 ANQGSEA. The CDR3 sequence: CSVEDPDPPPNF. The CDR3 DNA sequence: TGCAGCGTTGAAGATCCGGATCCGCCCCCAAACTTC.

This clonotype is judged medium-sized. The V call is TRBV6-2 or TRBV6-3, the J call TRBJ1-1; 10 nucleotides agree with TRBD1. The trim removed 2 bases at V and 8 bases at J, leaving 8 bases unmatched. The CDR3 totals 15 residues. Germline assignment: CDR1 MNHEY and CDR2 SVGEGT. The CDR3 DNA follows: TGTGCCAGCAGTTACCTCCGGACAGGGGGTTCCGAAGCTTTCTTT. Its protein product is CASSYLRTGGSEAFF.

This clonotype occurred many times. This chain joins TRBV9 and TRBJ2-4; TRBD2 matches 11 bases. Per germline, CDR1 SGDLS and CDR2 YYNGEE. Trimming removed 3 bases from V and 5 bases from J; junction bases left unmatched: 7. CDR3 length: 16 residues. The CDR3 sequence: CASSAGAGLAENIQYF. The CDR3, as DNA: TGTGCCAGCAGCGCGGGCGCGGGACTAGCGGAAAACATTCAGTACTTC.

This clonotype showed up many times. The chain recombines TRBV29-1 with TRBJ2-3; the match to TRBD2 covers 15 bases. Germline V gene lookup returns CDR1 SQVTM and CDR2 ANQGSEA. The length of the CDR3 is 14 residues. V trimming: 8 bases; J trimming: 3 bases; junction bases outside the gene matches: 3. CDR3 in DNA: TGCAGCACAGGACTAGCGGGAGGGACAGATACGCAGTATTTT. Protein product: CSTGLAGGTDTQYF.

The rearrangement links TRBV9 to TRBJ2-7; 7 nucleotides align to TRBD2. The CDR3 extends over 15 amino acids. Germline trimming cut 3 bases from V and 2 bases from J; bases unmatched to any gene: 8. The germline CDR1 and CDR2 sequences are SGDLS and YYNGEE. CDR3 protein: CASSDKSGATYEQYF. CDR3 nucleotide sequence: TGTGCCAGCAGCGACAAGAGCGGGGCGACCTACGAGCAGTACTTC.

This chain joins TRBV5-1 and TRBJ2-3; D gene ambiguous. Germline CDR1 SGHRS, CDR2 YFSETQ. The CDR3 extends over 12 amino acids. Trimming took off 2 bases at V and 5 bases at J, with 6 bases between the two ends. This CDR3 reads CASSFSEDTQYF. The DNA of the CDR3 is TGCGCCAGCAGCTTTTCGGAAGATACGCAGTATTTT.

This clonotype showed up many times. V is TRBV7-8 and J is TRBJ2-1, with D unresolved. Germline-derived CDR1 and CDR2 are SGHVS and FQNEAQ. This CDR3 spans 12 amino acids. Trimming removed 3 bases at V and 10 bases at J, with 10 bases between. This CDR3 reads CASSFRAEEQFF. CDR3 DNA sequence: TGTGCCAGCAGCTTCCGGGCCGAGGAGCAGTTCTTC. The full variable domain, in which reference TRBV7-8 and TRBJ2-1 provide the parts outside the CDR3, is GAGVSQSPRYKVAKRGQDVALRCDPISGHVSLFWYQQALGQGPEFLTYFQNEAQLDKSGLPSDRFFAERPEGSVSTLKIQRTQQEDSAVYLCASSFRAEEQFFGPGTRLTVL.

This chain connects TRBV6-6 to TRBJ2-7; 9 bases fit TRBD1. This CDR3 is built from 15 residues. V was pared by 7 bases and J by 4 bases, with 11 bases of the junction left unmatched. Germline assignment: CDR1 MNHNY and CDR2 SVGAGI (reference sequence). Here the CDR3 reads CASTGMGQGGYEQYF. DNA for the CDR3: TGTGCCAGCACTGGGATGGGACAGGGAGGGTACGAGCAGTACTTC.

This chain links TRBV3-1 with TRBJ1-5; 10 nucleotides align to TRBD1. Germline V gene data show CDR1 as LGHDT and CDR2 as YNNKEL (reference sequence). Germline trimming cut 7 bases from V and 6 bases from J; bases unmatched to any gene: 6. This CDR3 has 14 residues. CDR3 coding DNA: TGTGCCAGCAATGACAGGGGGCTTGTTCAGCCCCAGCATTTT. Amino acid sequence: CASNDRGLVQPQHF. Variable domain in full (rest from reference TRBV3-1 and TRBJ1-5): DTAVSQTPKYLVTQMGNDKSIKCEQNLGHDTMYWYKQDSKKFLKIMFSYNNKELIINETVPNRFSPKSPDKAHLNLHINSLELGDSAVYFCASNDRGLVQPQHFGDGTRLSIL.

This clonotype was seen at least ten times. This sequence joins TRBV11-2 and TRBJ2-5, with TRBD2 matching 11 bases. Looked up from germline, CDR1 is SGHAT and CDR2 is FQNNGV. This CDR3 comprises 19 residues. The ends lost 5 bases at V and 1 base at J; junction bases unmatched: 15. DNA of the CDR3: TGTGCCAGCAGCATACTAGCGGGAGCCAATATTAGGATCCAAGAGACCCAGTACTTC. Its translation is CASSILAGANIRIQETQYF.

This clonotype has a count of ten or more. The J gene is TRBJ1-6, the V gene TRBV7-9; unclear D gene. V gave up 1 base and J gave up 10 bases, with 11 bases separating them. The CDR3 runs 14 residues. In germline, CDR1 is SEHNR, CDR2 FQNEAQ (reference sequence). The CDR3 protein is CASSLETPGSPLHF. The DNA for the CDR3 is TGTGCCAGCAGCTTAGAAACCCCCGGGTCACCCCTCCACTTT.

This clonotype was observed at least ten times. V usage is TRBV10-1 and J usage is TRBJ2-3; 10 nucleotides align to TRBD1. Germline CDR1 and CDR2: WNHNN and SYGVQD (reference sequence). The CDR3 sequence is 14 residues long. The J segment lost 4 bases and the V segment lost 2 bases, leaving 0 bases of the junction unmatched. Here the CDR3 DNA reads TGCGCCAGCAGTGAGGGGACAGGGGCAGATACGCAGTATTTT. Its protein product is CASSEGTGADTQYF.

In this sample, this clonotype turned up many times. The rearrangement uses TRBV20-1 and TRBJ2-1; D gene unclear. The V gene's germline CDR1 is DFQATT and CDR2 SNEGSKA (reference sequence). V lost 1 base and J 9 bases, leaving 7 bases between the germline ends. This CDR3 has 11 residues. CDR3 in amino acids: CSARVYGEQFF. For the CDR3, the DNA is TGCAGTGCTAGAGTATATGGTGAGCAGTTCTTC.

This clonotype showed up many times. The chain recombines TRBV6-5 with TRBJ2-1; TRBD2 matches 10 bases. Trimming cost V 6 bases and J 8 bases; bases outside gene matches: 10. This CDR3 contains 15 residues. Germline CDR1 reads MNHEY; CDR2 reads SVGAGI. CDR3 coding DNA: TGTGCCAGCAGCACCATCGGGACTAGCGTCTATGAGCAGTTCTTC. Translating gives CASSTIGTSVYEQFF.